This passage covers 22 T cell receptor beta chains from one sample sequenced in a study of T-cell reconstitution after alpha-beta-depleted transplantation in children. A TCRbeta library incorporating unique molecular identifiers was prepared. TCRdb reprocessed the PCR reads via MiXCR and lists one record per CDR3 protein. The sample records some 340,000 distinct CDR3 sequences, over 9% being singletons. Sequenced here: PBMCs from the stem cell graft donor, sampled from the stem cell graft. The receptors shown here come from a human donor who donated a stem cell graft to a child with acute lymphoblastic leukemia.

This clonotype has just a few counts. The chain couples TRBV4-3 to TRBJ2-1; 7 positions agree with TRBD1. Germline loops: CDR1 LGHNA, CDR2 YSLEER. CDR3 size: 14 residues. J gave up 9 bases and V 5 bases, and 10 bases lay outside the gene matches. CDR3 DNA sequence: TGCGCCAGCAGCAAGACAGGGCAATGGGGTGAGCAGTTCTTC. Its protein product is CASSKTGQWGEQFF.

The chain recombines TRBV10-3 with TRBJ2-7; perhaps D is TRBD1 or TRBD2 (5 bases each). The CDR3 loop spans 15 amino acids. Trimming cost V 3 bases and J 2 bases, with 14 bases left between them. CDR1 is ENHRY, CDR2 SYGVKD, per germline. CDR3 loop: CAISDLETAAYEQYF. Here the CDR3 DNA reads TGTGCCATCAGTGATTTGGAGACAGCGGCCTACGAGCAGTACTTC.

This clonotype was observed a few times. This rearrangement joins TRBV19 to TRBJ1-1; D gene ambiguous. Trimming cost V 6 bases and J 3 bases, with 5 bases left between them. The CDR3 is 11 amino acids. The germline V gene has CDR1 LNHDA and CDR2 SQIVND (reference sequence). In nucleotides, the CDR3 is TGTGCCAGTAGCGGGTACACTGAAGCTTTCTTT. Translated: CASSGYTEAFF.

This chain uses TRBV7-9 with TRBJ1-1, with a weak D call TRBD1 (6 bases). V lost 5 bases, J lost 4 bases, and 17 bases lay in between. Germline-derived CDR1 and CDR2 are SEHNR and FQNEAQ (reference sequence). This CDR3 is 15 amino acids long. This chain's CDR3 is CASSITVRGPTEAFF. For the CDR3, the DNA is TGTGCCAGCAGCATCACAGTACGGGGGCCCACTGAAGCTTTCTTT.

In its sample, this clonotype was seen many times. In DNA form, the CDR3 reads TGTGCCAGCAGCTTCCTAGCGGGAGAGACAGATACGCAGTATTTT. The encoded protein is CASSFLAGETDTQYF. The chain employs TRBV7-2 and TRBJ2-3; 10 bases are a match to TRBD2. CDR3 length equals 15 residues. Germline V lookup: CDR1 SGHTA, CDR2 FQGNSA. V was pared by 3 bases and J by 3 bases, with 3 bases of the junction left unmatched.

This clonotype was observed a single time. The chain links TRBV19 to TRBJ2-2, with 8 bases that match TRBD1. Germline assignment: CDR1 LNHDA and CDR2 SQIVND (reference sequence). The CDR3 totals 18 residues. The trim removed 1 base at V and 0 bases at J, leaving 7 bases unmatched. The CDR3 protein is CASSIAQGAFTNTGELFF. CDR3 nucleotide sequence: TGTGCCAGTAGTATAGCTCAGGGGGCCTTTACGAACACCGGGGAGCTGTTTTTT.

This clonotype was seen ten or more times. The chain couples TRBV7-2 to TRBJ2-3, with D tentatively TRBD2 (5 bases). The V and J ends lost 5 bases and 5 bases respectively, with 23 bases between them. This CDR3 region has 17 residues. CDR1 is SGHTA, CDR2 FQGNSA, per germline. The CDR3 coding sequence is TGTGCCAGCAGCCCGGCTCGGGCTAGCTTGCTATTAGATACGCAGTATTTT. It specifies CASSPARASLLLDTQYF.

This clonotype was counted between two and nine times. In nucleotides, the CDR3 is TGTGCCAGCTTCCGACTAGCGGGTTCGTCAGATACGCAGTATTTT. Translation: CASFRLAGSSDTQYF. The chain carries TRBV6-1 and TRBJ2-3; 10 positions agree with TRBD2. The CDR3 runs to 15 residues. V shed 8 bases, J shed 4 bases, and the junction held 9 bases outside the gene matches. Per the germline V gene, CDR1 is MNHNS and CDR2 is SASEGT.

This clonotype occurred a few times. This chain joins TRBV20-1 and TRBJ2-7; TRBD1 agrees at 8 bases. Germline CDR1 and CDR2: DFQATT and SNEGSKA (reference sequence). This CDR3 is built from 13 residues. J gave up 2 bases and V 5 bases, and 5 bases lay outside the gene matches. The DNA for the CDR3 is TGCAGTGCTGACAGGGGTTCGACCTACGAGCAGTACTTC. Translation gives CSADRGSTYEQYF.

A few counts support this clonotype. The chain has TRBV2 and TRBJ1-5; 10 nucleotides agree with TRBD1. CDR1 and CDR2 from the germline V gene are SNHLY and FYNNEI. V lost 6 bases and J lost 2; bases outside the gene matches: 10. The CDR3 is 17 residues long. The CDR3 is CASRETGGGLGNQPQHF. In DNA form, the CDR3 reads TGTGCCAGCAGGGAGACAGGGGGCGGTCTGGGCAATCAGCCCCAGCATTTT.

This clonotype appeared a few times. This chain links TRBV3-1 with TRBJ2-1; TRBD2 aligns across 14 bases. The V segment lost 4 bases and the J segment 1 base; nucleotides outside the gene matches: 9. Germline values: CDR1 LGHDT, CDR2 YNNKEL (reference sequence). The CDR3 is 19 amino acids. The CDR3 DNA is TGTGCCAGCAGCCGCCTGACTAGCGGGAGGGCCGAGTCCTACAATGAGCAGTTCTTC. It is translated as CASSRLTSGRAESYNEQFF.

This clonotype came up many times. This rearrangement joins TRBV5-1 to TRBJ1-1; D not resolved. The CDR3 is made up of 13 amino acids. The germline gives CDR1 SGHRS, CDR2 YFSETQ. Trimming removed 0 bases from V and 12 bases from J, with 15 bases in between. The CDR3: CASSLVIEGMTFF. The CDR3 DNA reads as TGCGCCAGCAGCTTGGTGATTGAGGGTATGACTTTCTTT.

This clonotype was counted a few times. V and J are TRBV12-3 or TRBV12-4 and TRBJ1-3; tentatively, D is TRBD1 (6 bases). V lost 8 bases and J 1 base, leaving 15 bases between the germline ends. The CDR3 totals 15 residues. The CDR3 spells CASPSGALSGNTIYF. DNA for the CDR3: TGTGCCAGCCCATCGGGGGCCCTTTCTGGAAACACCATATATTTT.

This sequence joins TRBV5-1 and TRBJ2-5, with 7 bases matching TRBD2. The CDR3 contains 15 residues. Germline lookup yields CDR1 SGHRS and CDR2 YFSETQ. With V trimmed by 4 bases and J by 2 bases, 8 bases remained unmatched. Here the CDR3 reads CASSHGTNGQETQYF. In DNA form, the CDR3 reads TGCGCCAGCAGCCACGGGACTAACGGACAAGAGACCCAGTACTTC.

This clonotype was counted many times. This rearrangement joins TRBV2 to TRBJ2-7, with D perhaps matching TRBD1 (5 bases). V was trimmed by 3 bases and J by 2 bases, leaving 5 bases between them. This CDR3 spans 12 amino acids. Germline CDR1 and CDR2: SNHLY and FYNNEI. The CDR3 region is CASSEGPYEQYF. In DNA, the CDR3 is TGTGCCAGCAGTGAGGGGCCCTACGAGCAGTACTTC.

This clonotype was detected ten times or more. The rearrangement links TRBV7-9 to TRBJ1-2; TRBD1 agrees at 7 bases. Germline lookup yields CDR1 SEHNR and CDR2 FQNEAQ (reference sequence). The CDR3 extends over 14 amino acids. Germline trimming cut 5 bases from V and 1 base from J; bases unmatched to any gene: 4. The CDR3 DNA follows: TGTGCCAGCAGCCCCGGGACAGATAACTATGGCTACACCTTC. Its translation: CASSPGTDNYGYTF.

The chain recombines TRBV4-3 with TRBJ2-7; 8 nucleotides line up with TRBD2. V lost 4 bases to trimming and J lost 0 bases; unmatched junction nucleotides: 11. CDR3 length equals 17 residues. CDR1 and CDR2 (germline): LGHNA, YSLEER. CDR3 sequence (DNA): TGCGCCAGCAGCCCCTCCCCGGGTAGCGGGAACTCCTACGAGCAGTACTTC. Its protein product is CASSPSPGSGNSYEQYF.

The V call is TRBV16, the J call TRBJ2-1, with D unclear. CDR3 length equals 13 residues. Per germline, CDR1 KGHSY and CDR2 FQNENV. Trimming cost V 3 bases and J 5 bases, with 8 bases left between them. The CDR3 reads CASSQERDNEQFF. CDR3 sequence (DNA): TGTGCCAGCAGCCAGGAAAGGGACAATGAGCAGTTCTTC.

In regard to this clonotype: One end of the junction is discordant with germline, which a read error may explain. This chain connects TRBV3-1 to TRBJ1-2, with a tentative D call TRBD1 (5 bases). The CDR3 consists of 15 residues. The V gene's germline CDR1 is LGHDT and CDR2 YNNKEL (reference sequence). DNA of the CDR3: TGTGCCAGCTGCCAAGAAGTGCAGGGACGGTATGGCTACACCTTC. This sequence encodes CASCQEVQGRYGYTF.

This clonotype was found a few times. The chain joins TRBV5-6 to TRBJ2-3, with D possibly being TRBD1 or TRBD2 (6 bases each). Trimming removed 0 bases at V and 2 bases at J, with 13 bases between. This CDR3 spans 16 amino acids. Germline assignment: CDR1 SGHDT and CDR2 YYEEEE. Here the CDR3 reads CASSLEPGAYTDTQYF. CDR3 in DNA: TGTGCCAGCAGCTTGGAACCGGGGGCATACACAGATACGCAGTATTTT.

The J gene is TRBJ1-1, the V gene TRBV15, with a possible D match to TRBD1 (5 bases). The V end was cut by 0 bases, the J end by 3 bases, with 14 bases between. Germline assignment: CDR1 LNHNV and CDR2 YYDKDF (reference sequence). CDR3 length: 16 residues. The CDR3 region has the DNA TGTGCCACCAGCAGAGATGGGGCCGCTATTCACACTGAAGCTTTCTTT. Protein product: CATSRDGAAIHTEAFF.

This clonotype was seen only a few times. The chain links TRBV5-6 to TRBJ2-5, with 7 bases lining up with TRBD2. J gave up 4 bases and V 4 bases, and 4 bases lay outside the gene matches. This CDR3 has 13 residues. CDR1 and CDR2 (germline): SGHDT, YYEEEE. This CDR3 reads CASSGGGGETQYF. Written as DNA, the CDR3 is TGTGCCAGCAGCGGTGGGGGGGGAGAGACCCAGTACTTC.